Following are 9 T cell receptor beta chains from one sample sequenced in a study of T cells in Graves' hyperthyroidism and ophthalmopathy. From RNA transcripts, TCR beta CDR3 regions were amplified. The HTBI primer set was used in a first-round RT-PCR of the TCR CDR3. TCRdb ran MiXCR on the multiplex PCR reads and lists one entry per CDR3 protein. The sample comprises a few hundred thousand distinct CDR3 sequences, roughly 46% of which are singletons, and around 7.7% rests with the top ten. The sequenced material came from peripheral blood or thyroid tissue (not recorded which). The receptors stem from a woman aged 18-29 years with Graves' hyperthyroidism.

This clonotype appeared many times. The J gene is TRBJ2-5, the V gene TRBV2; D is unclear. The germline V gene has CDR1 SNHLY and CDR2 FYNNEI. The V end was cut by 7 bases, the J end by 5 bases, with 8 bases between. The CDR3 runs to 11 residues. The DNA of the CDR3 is TGTGCCAGCACCGAAGGGGAGACCCAGTACTTC. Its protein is CASTEGETQYF.

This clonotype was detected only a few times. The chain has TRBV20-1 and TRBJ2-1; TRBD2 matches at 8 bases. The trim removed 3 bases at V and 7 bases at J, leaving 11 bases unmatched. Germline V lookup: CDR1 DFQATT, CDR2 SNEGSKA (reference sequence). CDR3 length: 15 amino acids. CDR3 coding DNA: TGCAGTGCTAGCGAGGGGACTAGTCATCGGAATGAGCAGTTCTTC. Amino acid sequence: CSASEGTSHRNEQFF.

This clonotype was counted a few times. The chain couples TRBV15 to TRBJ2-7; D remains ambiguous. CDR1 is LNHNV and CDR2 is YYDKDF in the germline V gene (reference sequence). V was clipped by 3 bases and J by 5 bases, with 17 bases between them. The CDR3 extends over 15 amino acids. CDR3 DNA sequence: TGTGCCACCAGCAGCCCTACCGCTAGGGTAGACGAGCAGTACTTC. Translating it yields CATSSPTARVDEQYF. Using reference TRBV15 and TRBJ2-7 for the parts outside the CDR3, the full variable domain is DAMVIQNPRYQVTQFGKPVTLSCSQTLNHNVMYWYQQKSSQAPKLLFHYYDKDFNNEADTPDNFQSRRPNTSFCFLDIRSPGLGDTAMYLCATSSPTARVDEQYFGPGTRLTVT.

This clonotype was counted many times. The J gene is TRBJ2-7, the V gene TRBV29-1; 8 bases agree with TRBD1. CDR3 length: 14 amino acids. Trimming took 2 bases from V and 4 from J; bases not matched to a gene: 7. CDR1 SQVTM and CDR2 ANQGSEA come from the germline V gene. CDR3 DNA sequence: TGCAGCGTTGAATTACGGGACAGGAGTTACGAGCAGTACTTC. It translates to CSVELRDRSYEQYF.

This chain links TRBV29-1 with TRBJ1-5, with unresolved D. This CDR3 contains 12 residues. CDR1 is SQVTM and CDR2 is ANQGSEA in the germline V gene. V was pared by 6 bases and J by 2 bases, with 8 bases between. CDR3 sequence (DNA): TGCAGCGTACCGGGCGGCAATCAGCCCCAGCATTTT. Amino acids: CSVPGGNQPQHF.

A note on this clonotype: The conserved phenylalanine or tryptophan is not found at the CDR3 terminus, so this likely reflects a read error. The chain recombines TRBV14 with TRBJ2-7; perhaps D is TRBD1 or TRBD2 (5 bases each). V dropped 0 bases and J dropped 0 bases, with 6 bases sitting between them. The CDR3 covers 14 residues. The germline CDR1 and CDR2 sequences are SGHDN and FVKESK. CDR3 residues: CASSQDGTSYEQYL. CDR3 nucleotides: TGTGCCAGCAGCCAAGATGGGACCTCCTACGAGCAGTACCTC.

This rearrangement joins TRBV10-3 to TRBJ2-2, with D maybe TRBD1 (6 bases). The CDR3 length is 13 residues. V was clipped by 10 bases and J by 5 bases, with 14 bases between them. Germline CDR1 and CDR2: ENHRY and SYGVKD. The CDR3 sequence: CASAIQGTGELFF. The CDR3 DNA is TGTGCCAGCGCGATACAGGGAACCGGGGAGCTGTTTTTT.

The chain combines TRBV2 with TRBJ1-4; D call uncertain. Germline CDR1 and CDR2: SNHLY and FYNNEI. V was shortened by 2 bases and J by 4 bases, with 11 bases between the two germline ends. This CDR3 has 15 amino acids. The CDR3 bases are TGTGCCAGCAGTGAAACCGGACGGATTAATGAAAAACTGTTTTTT. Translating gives CASSETGRINEKLFF.

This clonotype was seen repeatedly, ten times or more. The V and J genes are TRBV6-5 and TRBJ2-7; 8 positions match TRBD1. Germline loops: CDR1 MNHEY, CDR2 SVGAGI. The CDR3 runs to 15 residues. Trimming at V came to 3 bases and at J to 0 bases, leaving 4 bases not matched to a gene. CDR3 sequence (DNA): TGTGCCAGCAGTTATGCCGGGACAGGCTCCTACGAGCAGTACTTC. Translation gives CASSYAGTGSYEQYF.